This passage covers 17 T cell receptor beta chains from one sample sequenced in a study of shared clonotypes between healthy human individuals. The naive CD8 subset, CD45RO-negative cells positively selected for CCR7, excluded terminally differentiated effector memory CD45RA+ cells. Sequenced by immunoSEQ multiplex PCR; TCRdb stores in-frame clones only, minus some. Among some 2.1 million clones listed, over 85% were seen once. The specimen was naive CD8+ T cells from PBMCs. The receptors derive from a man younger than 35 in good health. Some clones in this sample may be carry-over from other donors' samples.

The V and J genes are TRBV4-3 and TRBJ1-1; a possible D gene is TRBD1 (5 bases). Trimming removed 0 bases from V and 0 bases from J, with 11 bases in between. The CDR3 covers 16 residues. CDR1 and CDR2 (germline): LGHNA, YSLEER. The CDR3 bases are TGCGCCAGCAGCCAAGAAATACGGGGGATGAACACTGAAGCTTTCTTT. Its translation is CASSQEIRGMNTEAFF.

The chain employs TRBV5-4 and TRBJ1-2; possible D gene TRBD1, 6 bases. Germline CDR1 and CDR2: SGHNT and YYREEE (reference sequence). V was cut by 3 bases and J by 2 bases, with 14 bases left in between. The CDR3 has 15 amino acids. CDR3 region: CASSSATGGNYGYTF. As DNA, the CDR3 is TGTGCCAGCAGCTCGGCGACAGGCGGGAACTATGGCTACACCTTC.

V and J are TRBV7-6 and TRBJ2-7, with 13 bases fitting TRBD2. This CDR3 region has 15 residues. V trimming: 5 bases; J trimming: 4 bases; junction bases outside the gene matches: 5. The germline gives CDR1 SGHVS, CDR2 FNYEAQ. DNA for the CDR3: TGTGCCAGCAGCGAGCGGACTAGCGGGAGTTACGAGCAGTACTTC. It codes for CASSERTSGSYEQYF.

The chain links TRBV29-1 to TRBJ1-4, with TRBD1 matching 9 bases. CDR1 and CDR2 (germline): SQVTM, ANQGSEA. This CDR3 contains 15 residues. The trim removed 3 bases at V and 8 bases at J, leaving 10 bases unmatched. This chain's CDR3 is CSVERTGTGSEKLFF. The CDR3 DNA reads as TGCAGCGTTGAGAGAACCGGGACAGGGAGCGAAAAACTGTTTTTT.

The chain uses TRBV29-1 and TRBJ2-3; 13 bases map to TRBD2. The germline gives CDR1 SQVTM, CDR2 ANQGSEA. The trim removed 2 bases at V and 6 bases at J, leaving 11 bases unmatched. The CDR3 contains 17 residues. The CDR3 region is CSVELGLAGVTGDTQYF. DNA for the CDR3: TGCAGCGTTGAACTCGGACTAGCGGGAGTTACTGGGGATACGCAGTATTTT.

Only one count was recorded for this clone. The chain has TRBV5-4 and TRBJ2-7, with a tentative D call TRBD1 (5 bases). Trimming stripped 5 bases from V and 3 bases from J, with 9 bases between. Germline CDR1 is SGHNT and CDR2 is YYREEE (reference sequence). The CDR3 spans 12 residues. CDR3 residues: CASRERGYEQYF. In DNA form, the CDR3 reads TGTGCCAGCAGGGAAAGGGGCTACGAGCAGTACTTC.

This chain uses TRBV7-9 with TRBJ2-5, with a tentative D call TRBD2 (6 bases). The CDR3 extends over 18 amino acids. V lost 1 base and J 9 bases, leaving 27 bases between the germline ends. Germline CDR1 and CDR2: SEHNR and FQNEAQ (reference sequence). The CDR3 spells CASSLDLGGLVPFFPQYF. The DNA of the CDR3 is TGTGCCAGCAGCTTAGATCTCGGGGGTTTGGTCCCCTTTTTCCCCCAGTACTTC.

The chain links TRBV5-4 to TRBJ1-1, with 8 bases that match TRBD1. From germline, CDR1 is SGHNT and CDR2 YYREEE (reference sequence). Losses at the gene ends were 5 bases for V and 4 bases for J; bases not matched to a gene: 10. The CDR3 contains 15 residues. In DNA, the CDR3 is TGTGCCAGCAGACACTTCGGACAGGGTTCCACTGAAGCTTTCTTT. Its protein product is CASRHFGQGSTEAFF. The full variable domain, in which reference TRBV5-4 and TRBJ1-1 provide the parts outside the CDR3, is ETGVTQSPTHLIKTRGQQVTLRCSSQSGHNTVSWYQQALGQGPQFIFQYYREEENGRGNFPPRFSGLQFPNYSSELNVNALELDDSALYLCASRHFGQGSTEAFFGQGTRLTVV.

The CDR3: CASSYSREGLNEQFF. In DNA form, the CDR3 reads TGTGCCAGCAGTTACTCGCGGGAGGGCCTCAATGAGCAGTTCTTC. The rearrangement links TRBV6-5 to TRBJ2-1, with 9 bases that match TRBD2. Germline V gene data show CDR1 as MNHEY and CDR2 as SVGAGI. The CDR3 extends over 15 amino acids. J was trimmed by 6 bases and V by 0 bases; bases with no gene match: 3.

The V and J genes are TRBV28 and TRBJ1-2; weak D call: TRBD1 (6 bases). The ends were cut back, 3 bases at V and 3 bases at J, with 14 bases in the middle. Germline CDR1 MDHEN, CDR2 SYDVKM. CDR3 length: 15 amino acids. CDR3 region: CASSFGWGAHYGYTF. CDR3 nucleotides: TGTGCCAGCAGTTTTGGTTGGGGGGCCCACTATGGCTACACCTTC.

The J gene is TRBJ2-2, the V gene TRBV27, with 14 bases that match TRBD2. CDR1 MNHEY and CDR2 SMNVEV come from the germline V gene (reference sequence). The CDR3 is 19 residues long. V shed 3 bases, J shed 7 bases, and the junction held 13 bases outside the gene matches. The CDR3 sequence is CASSLDGLAGGRARGELFF. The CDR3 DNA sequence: TGTGCCAGCAGTTTGGATGGACTAGCGGGAGGCCGGGCTCGCGGGGAGCTGTTTTTT.

The CDR3 DNA reads TGCGCCAGCAGTGACCCCCAGACCGATACGCAGTATTTT. Translated: CASSDPQTDTQYF. The J gene is TRBJ2-3, the V gene TRBV10-1, with D uncertain. The CDR3 is 13 residues long. Germline V gene lookup returns CDR1 WNHNN and CDR2 SYGVQD (reference sequence). V was trimmed by 3 bases and J by 6 bases, leaving 10 bases between them.

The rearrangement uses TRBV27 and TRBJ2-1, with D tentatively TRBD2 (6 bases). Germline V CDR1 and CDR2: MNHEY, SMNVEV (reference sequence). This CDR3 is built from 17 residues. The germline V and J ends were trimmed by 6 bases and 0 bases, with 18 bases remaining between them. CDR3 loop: CASSSAGLLSSYNEQFF. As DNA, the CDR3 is TGTGCCAGCAGCTCCGCGGGACTTCTCTCCTCCTACAATGAGCAGTTCTTC.

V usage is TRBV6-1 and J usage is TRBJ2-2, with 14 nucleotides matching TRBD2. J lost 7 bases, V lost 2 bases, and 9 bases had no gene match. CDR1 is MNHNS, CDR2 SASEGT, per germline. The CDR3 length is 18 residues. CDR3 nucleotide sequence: TGTGCCAGCAGTGAAAAATGGGGACTAGCGGGAGTTCACGGGGAGCTGTTTTTT. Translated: CASSEKWGLAGVHGELFF.

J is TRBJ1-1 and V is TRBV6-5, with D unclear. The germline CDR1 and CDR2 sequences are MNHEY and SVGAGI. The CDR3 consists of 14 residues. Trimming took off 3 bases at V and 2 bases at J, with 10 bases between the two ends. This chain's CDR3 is CASSYRGINTEAFF. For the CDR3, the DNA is TGTGCCAGCAGTTATAGAGGAATAAACACTGAAGCTTTCTTT.

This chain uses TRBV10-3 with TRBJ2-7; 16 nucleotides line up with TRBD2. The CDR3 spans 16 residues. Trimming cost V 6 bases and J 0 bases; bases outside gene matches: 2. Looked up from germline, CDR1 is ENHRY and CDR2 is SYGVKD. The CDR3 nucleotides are TGTGCCATCAGGGGGACTAGCGGGAGGGACTCCTACGAGCAGTACTTC. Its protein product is CAIRGTSGRDSYEQYF.

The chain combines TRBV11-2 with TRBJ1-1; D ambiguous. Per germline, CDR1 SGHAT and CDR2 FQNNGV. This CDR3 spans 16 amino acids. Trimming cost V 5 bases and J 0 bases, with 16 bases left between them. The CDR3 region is CASSHPKDLMNTEAFF. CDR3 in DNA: TGTGCCAGCAGCCACCCAAAGGACCTTATGAACACTGAAGCTTTCTTT.